This is a list of T cell receptor beta chains from one sample in a study of cytomegalovirus exposure and HLA in healthy donors. Produced via immunoSEQ multiplex PCR; TCRdb's table is partial and in-frame only. The sample lists over 95,000 clones; roughly two thirds were seen once. The sample was PBMCs. The receptor source for this set is a man aged 18 to 30 in good health and CMV-seropositive. The CDR3 runs from the conserved cysteine through the conserved F or W. The D gene is left open where the match is weak. The listing skips clone size in some rows; elsewhere it reads once, few, many or a size class.

d_call	clone_size	v_call	j_call	cdr3_nt	cdr3_aa
-	-	TRBV5-1	TRBJ2-7	TGCGCCAGCAGCTTGTCGGTCCGATACTACGAGCAGTACTTC	CASSLSVRYYEQYF
TRBD1	-	TRBV7-6	TRBJ1-3	TGTGCCAGCAGCTTACGGGGACAGCCACAAGAGGCCGGAAACACCATATATTTT	CASSLRGQPQEAGNTIYF
-	-	TRBV5-1	TRBJ1-3	TGCGCCAGCAGTACGGGGGAAGGAAACACCATATATTTT	CASSTGEGNTIYF
-	-	TRBV7-9	TRBJ2-5	TGTGCCAGCAGCCCAGACCGGGGGGAGACCCAGTACTTC	CASSPDRGETQYF
-	-	TRBV18	TRBJ1-1	TGTGCCAGCTCACGACAGGAGAACACTGAAGCTTTCTTT	CASSRQENTEAFF
-	-	TRBV2	TRBJ1-4	TGTGCCAGCAAGGAGAGAACTAATGAAAAACTGTTTTTT	CASKERTNEKLFF
-	few	TRBV2	TRBJ2-5	TGTGCCAGCAGTGAGCGCGAGACCCAGTACTTC	CASSERETQYF
TRBD2	-	TRBV11-2	TRBJ2-3	TGTGCCAGCAGCTTAGATCGTTGGGGGCGGGGGGGCGTCGCAGATACGCAGTATTTT	CASSLDRWGRGGVADTQYF
-	-	TRBV29-1	TRBJ2-3	TGCAGCGTTGTCGGGGGTCGCACAGATACGCAGTATTTT	CSVVGGRTDTQYF
TRBD1	once	TRBV13	TRBJ2-1	TGTGCCAGCAGTCAGACAGGGAATGAGCAGTTCTTC	CASSQTGNEQFF
-	few	TRBV28	TRBJ2-4	TGTGCCAGCAGTTTAGGGTACAGGGACGAAAACATTCAGTACTTC	CASSLGYRDENIQYF
-	-	TRBV6-1	TRBJ2-1	TGTGCCAGCAGTGGTTGGGGCGCGGAGGGTCATGAGCAGTTCTTC	CASSGWGAEGHEQFF
-	-	TRBV7-8	TRBJ2-3	TGTGCCAGCAGCCTAGGGGTGAGGAGCACAGATACGCAGTATTTT	CASSLGVRSTDTQYF
TRBD2	once	TRBV5-1	TRBJ2-3	TGCGCCAGCAGACGGGGGGGCGGGGCAGATACGCAGTATTTT	CASRRGGGADTQYF
TRBD1	-	TRBV28	TRBJ1-4	TGTGCCAGCACACAGGGGGCGTTCGTCTCTAATGAAAAACTGTTTTTT	CASTQGAFVSNEKLFF
-	-	TRBV4-2	TRBJ2-5	TGTGCCAGCAGCCAAGACCGGGGTCGCGGGACCCAGTACTTC	CASSQDRGRGTQYF
-	-	TRBV28	TRBJ1-5	TGTGCCAGCAGTTTCACTTGGGGGGACGGCCCTAGAAGAGCCCAGCATTTT	CASSFTWGDGPRRAQHF
-	-	TRBV7-3	TRBJ1-1	TGTGCCAGCAGCACCGGACAGAACACTGAAGCTTTCTTT	CASSTGQNTEAFF
-	-	TRBV2	TRBJ2-3	TGTGCCAGCCGGGGCGGGGGCGGAACCAATACGCAGTATTTT	CASRGGGGTNTQYF
-	-	TRBV6-4	TRBJ2-1	TGTGCCAGCAGTGACTCGGTAGGAGACGTTTACAATGAGCAGTTCTTC	CASSDSVGDVYNEQFF
-	few	TRBV6-5	TRBJ2-7	TGTGCCAGCAGTTACTCGGAACAGGACGCGATCTACGAGCAGTACTTC	CASSYSEQDAIYEQYF
-	-	TRBV5-5	TRBJ2-5	TGTGCCAGCAAGCCATACGGGTTTGGAGAGACCCAGTACTTC	CASKPYGFGETQYF
-	-	TRBV5-6	TRBJ2-1	TGTGCCAGCAGCTTCCACCTAGCCCCAAATGAGCAGTTCTTC	CASSFHLAPNEQFF
-	-	TRBV28	TRBJ1-4	TGTGCCAGCAGTGGGAGGAAACTGTTTTTT	CASSGRKLFF
-	once	TRBV6-6	TRBJ1-6	TGTGCCAGCAGAGAAGAGATTAATTCACCCCTCCACTTT	CASREEINSPLHF
-	few	TRBV5-1	TRBJ2-5	TGCGCCAGCAGCCGAGGACAGCAAGAGACCCAGTACTTC	CASSRGQQETQYF
-	-	TRBV6-6	TRBJ2-1	TGTGCCAGCAGTAGGACAGATAACAATGAGCAGTTCTTC	CASSRTDNNEQFF
-	-	TRBV6-6	TRBJ2-4	TGTGCCAGCAGCGGTGACAGGCTAGCCAAAAACATTCAGTACTTC	CASSGDRLAKNIQYF
TRBD1	-	TRBV29-1	TRBJ1-2	TGCAGCGTTGAAACGACACAGGGGATCGGCTACACCTTC	CSVETTQGIGYTF
TRBD1	-	TRBV15	TRBJ1-3	TGTGCCACCGGACAGGGGGCAAACACCATATATTTT	CATGQGANTIYF
TRBD2	-	TRBV6-6	TRBJ2-2	TGTGCCAGCAGCCGTAGCGGGGGCTCCACCGGGGAGCTGTTTTTT	CASSRSGGSTGELFF
-	-	TRBV9	TRBJ2-5	TGTGCCAGCAGCGCCAACCTAGCGATCGGGGAGACCCAGTACTTC	CASSANLAIGETQYF
-	-	TRBV7-8	TRBJ1-1	TGTGCCAGCAGCTCCGGGGGGAGCACTGAAGCTTTCTTT	CASSSGGSTEAFF
TRBD1	-	TRBV6-1	TRBJ1-5	TGTGCCAGCAGTGTTGTAGGGGGCGGTCAGCCCCAGCATTTT	CASSVVGGGQPQHF
-	few	TRBV6-1	TRBJ2-1	TGTGCCAGCAGTGGGGGGGGCGGGGGCGATGAGCAGTTCTTC	CASSGGGGGDEQFF
-	-	TRBV2	TRBJ1-2	TGTGCCAGCAGTGACCAGGGGAACTATGGCTACACCTTC	CASSDQGNYGYTF
TRBD1	-	TRBV19	TRBJ1-4	TGTGCCAGTAGTAGGACAGGTGGTCCTAATGAAAAACTGTTTTTT	CASSRTGGPNEKLFF
TRBD2	-	TRBV27	TRBJ2-1	TGTGCCAGCAGTTTTACGGGGGGGCACTTAAATGAGCAGTTCTTC	CASSFTGGHLNEQFF
TRBD1	-	TRBV18	TRBJ2-7	TGTGCCAGCTCACCACAAACAGGGGATCGGGCGTACGAGCAGTACTTC	CASSPQTGDRAYEQYF
-	few	TRBV7-2	TRBJ1-4	TGTGCCAGCAGCCGCGCGGGGGCGAGCGAAAAACTGTTTTTT	CASSRAGASEKLFF
TRBD1	once	TRBV19	TRBJ1-2	TGTGCCAGTAGCCTTAAACTACAGGGGGGCCAAGGCTACACCTTC	CASSLKLQGGQGYTF
-	-	TRBV28	TRBJ1-5	TGTGCCAGCACCTCCGGGGGGGCGATATCCAATCAGCCCCAGCATTTT	CASTSGGAISNQPQHF
TRBD2	-	TRBV11-3	TRBJ2-3	TGTGCCAGCAGCTCTCGGACTAGCTCGTACACAGATACGCAGTATTTT	CASSSRTSSYTDTQYF
-	-	TRBV6-1	TRBJ2-5	TGTGCCAGCAGTCCCTGGCACCAAGAGACCCAGTACTTC	CASSPWHQETQYF
-	-	TRBV5-6	TRBJ1-2	TGTGCCAGCAGCCAATCCTGGGGGAGGGATAACTATGGCTACACCTTC	CASSQSWGRDNYGYTF
-	-	TRBV9	TRBJ1-3	TGTGCCAGCAGCGCACACCTCTCTGGAAACACCATATATTTT	CASSAHLSGNTIYF
-	-	TRBV25-1	TRBJ2-7	TGTGCCAGCAGCGAAGGACTCGTCGGGCAGTACTTC	CASSEGLVGQYF
TRBD1	-	TRBV6-1	TRBJ1-5	TGTGCCAGCAGTGACCTGACAGGGTTTGGTCAGCCCCAGCATTTT	CASSDLTGFGQPQHF
TRBD2	-	TRBV5-4	TRBJ2-3	TGTGCCAGCAGCTCCCGGACTAGCGGGATGACAGGGTGG	CASSSRTSGMTGW
TRBD1	few	TRBV5-1	TRBJ1-3	TGCGCCAGCAGCTTGGGGACAGGGAGAAACACCATATATTTT	CASSLGTGRNTIYF
TRBD1	-	TRBV7-6	TRBJ2-7	TGTGCCAGCAGCTTAAGGAGGGACAGGCCCTACGAGCAGTACTTC	CASSLRRDRPYEQYF
-	-	TRBV5-6	TRBJ2-3	TGTGCCAGCAGCTTGGACCTAGTCATCAGTGGGTCGGATACGCAGTATTTT	CASSLDLVISGSDTQYF
-	once	TRBV6-5	TRBJ1-4	TGTGCCAGCAGTTACGGGGGGGCGGGCGGTGAAAAACTGTTTTTT	CASSYGGAGGEKLFF
TRBD2	few	TRBV7-9	TRBJ2-1	TGTTCCAGCAGCTCACGACTAGCGGGGAGCTACAATGAGCAGTTCTTC	CSSSSRLAGSYNEQFF
TRBD2	-	TRBV7-7	TRBJ2-1	TGTGCCAGCAGTCCTTCGGCGGGGGGACATGAGCAGTTCTTC	CASSPSAGGHEQFF
TRBD1	few	TRBV28	TRBJ1-1	TGTGCCAGCAGCGACAGGGGGCCACCGGGAAACACTGAAGCTTTCTTT	CASSDRGPPGNTEAFF